This TCR beta chain was observed in a study of T cells in Graves' hyperthyroidism and ophthalmopathy. Study overall: Sampling of peripheral blood happened at initial diagnosis, prior to any treatment.

Germline CDR1 and CDR2: SGHAT and FQNNGV. The CDR3 consists of 16 residues. Trimming took 0 bases from V and 0 from J, leaving 11 bases between them. This clonotype has at least ten counts. Antigen unknown. General observations from the study: Researchers found most expanded thyroid clonotypes above 0.001 in blood as well.

Amplified TCR beta CDR3 regions came from RNA transcripts. HTBI primers drove first-round RT-PCR of the TCR CDR3. TCRdb recomputed calls from the multiplex PCR reads with MiXCR, one row per CDR3 protein. The data hold some 650,000 distinct CDR3 sequences, with more than 15% observed a single time. Sample: blood. The source of this sequence is a woman aged 40 to 49 with Graves' ophthalmopathy. The J gene is TRBJ1-1, the V gene TRBV11-2; D is unresolved. CDR3 in amino acids: CASSLDGRRLNTEAFF. The CDR3 coding sequence is TGTGCCAGCAGCTTAGATGGCAGGCGCTTGAACACTGAAGCTTTCTTT.